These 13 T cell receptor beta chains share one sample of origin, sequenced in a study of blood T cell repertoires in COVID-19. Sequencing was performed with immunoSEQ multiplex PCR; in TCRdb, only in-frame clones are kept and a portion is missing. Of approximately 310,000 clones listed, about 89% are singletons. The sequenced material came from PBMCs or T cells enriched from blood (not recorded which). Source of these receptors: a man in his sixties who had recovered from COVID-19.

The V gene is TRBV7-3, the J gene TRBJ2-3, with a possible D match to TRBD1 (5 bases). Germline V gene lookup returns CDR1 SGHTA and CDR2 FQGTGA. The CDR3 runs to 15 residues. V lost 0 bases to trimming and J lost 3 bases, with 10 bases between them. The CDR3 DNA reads TGTGCCAGCAGCTTAACCCCAGGGTCAACAGATACGCAGTATTTT. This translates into CASSLTPGSTDTQYF.

The CDR3 loop reads CASSPGTSGFDEQYF. CDR3 sequence (DNA): TGTGCCAGCAGCCCCGGGACTAGCGGGTTTGACGAGCAGTACTTC. The chain has TRBV9 and TRBJ2-7; 12 positions match TRBD2. The CDR3 is 15 amino acids. Germline V gene sequence: CDR1 SGDLS, CDR2 YYNGEE. The junction had 7 bases not matched to a gene; V was cut back by 4 bases and J by 5 bases.

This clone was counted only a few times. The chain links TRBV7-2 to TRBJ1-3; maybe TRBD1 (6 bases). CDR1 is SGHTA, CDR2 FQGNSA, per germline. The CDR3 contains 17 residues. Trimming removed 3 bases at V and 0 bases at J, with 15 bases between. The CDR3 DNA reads TGTGCCAGCAGCTTCACGGGACAAATGTTCTCTGGAAACACCATATATTTT. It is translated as CASSFTGQMFSGNTIYF.

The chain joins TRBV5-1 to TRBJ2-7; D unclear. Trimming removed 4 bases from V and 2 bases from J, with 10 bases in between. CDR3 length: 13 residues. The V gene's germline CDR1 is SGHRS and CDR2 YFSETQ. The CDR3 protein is CASSLRNTYEQYF. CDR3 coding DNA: TGCGCCAGCAGCCTCAGAAACACCTACGAGCAGTACTTC. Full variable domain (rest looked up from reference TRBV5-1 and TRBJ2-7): KAGVTQTPRYLIKTRGQQVTLSCSPISGHRSVSWYQQTPGQGLQFLFEYFSETQRNKGNFPGRFSGRQFSNSRSEMNVSTLELGDSALYLCASSLRNTYEQYFGPGTRLTVT.

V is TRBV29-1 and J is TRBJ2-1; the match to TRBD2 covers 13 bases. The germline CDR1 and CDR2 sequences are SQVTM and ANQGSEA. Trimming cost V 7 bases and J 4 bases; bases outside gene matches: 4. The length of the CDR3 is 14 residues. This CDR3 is CSAPLAGGYNEQFF. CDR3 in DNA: TGCAGCGCACCACTAGCGGGAGGGTACAATGAGCAGTTCTTC.

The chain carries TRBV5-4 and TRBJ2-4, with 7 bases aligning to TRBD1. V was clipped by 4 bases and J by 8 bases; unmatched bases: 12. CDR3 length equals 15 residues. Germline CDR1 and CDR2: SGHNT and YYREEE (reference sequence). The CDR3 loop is CASSTPTGVEDIQYF. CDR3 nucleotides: TGTGCCAGCAGCACTCCAACAGGGGTCGAGGACATTCAGTACTTC.

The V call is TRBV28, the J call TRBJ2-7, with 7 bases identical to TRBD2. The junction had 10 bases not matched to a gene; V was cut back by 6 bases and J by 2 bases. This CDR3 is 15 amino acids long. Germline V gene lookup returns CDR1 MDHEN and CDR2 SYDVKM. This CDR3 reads CASSPPASGAYEQYF. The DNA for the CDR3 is TGTGCCAGCAGCCCCCCCGCTAGCGGAGCCTACGAGCAGTACTTC.

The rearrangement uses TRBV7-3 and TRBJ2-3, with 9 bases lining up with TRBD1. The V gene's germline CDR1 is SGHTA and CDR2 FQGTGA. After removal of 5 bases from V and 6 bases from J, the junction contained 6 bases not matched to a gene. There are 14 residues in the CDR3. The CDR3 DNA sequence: TGTGCCAGCAGCACCGGGACAGGGTTGGATACGCAGTATTTT. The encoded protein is CASSTGTGLDTQYF.

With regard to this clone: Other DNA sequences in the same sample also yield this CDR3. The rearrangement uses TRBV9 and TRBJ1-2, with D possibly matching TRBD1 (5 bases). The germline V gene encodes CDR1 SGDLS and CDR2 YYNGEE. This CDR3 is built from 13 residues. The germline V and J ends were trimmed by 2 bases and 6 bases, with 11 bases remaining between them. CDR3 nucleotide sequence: TGTGCCAGCAGCGTTTGGGGCGGCGATGGCTACACCTTC. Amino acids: CASSVWGGDGYTF.

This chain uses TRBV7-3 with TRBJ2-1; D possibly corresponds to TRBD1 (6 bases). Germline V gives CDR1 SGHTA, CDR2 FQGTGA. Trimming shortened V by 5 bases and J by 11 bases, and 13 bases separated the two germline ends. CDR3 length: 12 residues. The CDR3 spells CASSEPGQQQFF. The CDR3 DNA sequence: TGTGCCAGCAGCGAGCCCGGACAGCAGCAGTTCTTC.

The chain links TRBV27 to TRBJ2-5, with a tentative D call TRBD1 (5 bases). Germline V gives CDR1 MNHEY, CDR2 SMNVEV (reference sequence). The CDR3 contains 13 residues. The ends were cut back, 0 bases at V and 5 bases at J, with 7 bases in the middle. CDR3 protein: CASSLSGVETQYF. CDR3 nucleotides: TGTGCCAGCAGTTTATCAGGGGTGGAGACCCAGTACTTC.

The CDR3 nucleotides are TGTGCCAGCAGCCCGGGACTAGCGGGAGAGTTCTCCTACGAGCAGTACTTC. Protein product: CASSPGLAGEFSYEQYF. The V gene is TRBV4-2, the J gene TRBJ2-7, with TRBD2 matching 14 bases. The V gene's germline CDR1 is LGHNA and CDR2 YNFKEQ. CDR3 length equals 17 residues. The J segment lost 0 bases and the V segment lost 4 bases, leaving 5 bases of the junction unmatched.

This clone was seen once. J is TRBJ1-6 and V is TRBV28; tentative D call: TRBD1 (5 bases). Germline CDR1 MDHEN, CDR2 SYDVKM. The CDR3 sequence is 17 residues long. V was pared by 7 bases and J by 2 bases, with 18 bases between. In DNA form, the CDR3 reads TGTGCCAGCAAGGGGCCGGCAGGGCCGACCTATAATTCACCCCTCCACTTT. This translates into CASKGPAGPTYNSPLHF.